The subject of this entry is one TCR beta chain. The data belong to a study of T cell responses to AZD1222 COVID-19 vaccine. Measured with immunoSEQ multiplex PCR; TCRdb has only the in-frame clones, and not every one. The sample holds 80,000 or so clones, roughly nine tenths seen once. Per germline, CDR1 SGHRS and CDR2 YFSETQ. With V trimmed by 7 bases and J by 4 bases, 5 bases remained unmatched. The CDR3 loop spans 13 amino acids. This sample comprised peripheral blood, obtained on day 0 of AZD1222 vaccination. The receptor was derived from an adult in good health. V and J are TRBV5-1 and TRBJ1-1; 9 nucleotides match TRBD1. The CDR3 is CASEQGAGTEAFF. CDR3 sequence (DNA): TGCGCCAGCGAACAGGGGGCAGGCACTGAAGCTTTCTTT.